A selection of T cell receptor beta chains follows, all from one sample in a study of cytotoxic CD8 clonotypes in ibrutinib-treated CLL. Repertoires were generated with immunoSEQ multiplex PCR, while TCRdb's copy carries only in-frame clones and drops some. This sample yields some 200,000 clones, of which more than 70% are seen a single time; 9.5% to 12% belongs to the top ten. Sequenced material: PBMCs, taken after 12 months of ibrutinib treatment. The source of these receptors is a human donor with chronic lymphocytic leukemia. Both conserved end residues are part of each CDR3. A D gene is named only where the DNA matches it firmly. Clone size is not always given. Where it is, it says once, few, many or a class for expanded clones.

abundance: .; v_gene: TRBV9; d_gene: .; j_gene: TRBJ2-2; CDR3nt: TGTGCCAGCAGTCCTAGAACAGGGGGGACTAGCCCCGCCGGGGAGCTGTTTTTT; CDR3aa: CASSPRTGGTSPAGELFF
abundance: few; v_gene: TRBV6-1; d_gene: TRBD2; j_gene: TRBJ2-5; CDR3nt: TGTGCCAGCAGTGAGCTAGCGGGGGGGCCGCAGGAGACCCAGTACTTC; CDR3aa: CASSELAGGPQETQYF
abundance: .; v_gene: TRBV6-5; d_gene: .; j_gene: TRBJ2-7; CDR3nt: TGTGCCAGCAGGTCAGGTGGCGGGTACTCCTACGAGCAGTACTTC; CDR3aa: CASRSGGGYSYEQYF
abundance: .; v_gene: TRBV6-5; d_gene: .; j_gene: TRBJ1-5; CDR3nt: TGTGCCAGCAGTTACCACACCAATCAGCCCCAGCATTTT; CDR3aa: CASSYHTNQPQHF
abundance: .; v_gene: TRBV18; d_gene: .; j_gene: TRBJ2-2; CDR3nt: TGTGCCAGCGGGGGAGAGGGACGAACCGGGGAGCTGTTTTTT; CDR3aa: CASGGEGRTGELFF
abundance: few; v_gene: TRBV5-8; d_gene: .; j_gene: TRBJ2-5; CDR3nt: TGTGCCAGCAGCTTGGCGGGGGGCCGCGAGACCCAGTACTTC; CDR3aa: CASSLAGGRETQYF
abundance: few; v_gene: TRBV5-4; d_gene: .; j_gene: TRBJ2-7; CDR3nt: TGTGCCAGCAGCTTGTACGGTCTAGCGTCCTACGAGCAGTACTTC; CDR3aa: CASSLYGLASYEQYF
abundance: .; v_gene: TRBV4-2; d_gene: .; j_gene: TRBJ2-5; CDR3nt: TGTGCCAGCAGCCAAGATCCGAGCACTGAGACCCAGTACTTC; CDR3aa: CASSQDPSTETQYF
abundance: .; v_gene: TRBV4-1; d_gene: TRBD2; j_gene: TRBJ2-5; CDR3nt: TGCGCCAGCAGCCAGATCGGGACTAGCGGGGGAGAGACCCAGTACTTC; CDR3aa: CASSQIGTSGGETQYF
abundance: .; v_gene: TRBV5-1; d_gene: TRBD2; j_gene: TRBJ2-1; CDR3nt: TGCGCCAGCAGCTTGAGTCCTAGCGGAGCATACAATGAGCAGTTCTTC; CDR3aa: CASSLSPSGAYNEQFF
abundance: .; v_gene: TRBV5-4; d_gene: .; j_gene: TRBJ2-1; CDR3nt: TGTGCCAGCACCACAGCCTTTCCACACAATGAGCAGTTCTTC; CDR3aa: CASTTAFPHNEQFF
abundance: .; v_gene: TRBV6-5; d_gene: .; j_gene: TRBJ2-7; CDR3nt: TGTGCCAGCAGTTACTCGAAAGGCAGGGTCTACGAGCAGTACTTC; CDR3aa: CASSYSKGRVYEQYF
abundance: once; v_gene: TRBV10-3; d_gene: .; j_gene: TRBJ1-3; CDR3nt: TGTGCCATCGGTCAGGAGCCCGACTCTGGAAACACCATATATTTT; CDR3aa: CAIGQEPDSGNTIYF
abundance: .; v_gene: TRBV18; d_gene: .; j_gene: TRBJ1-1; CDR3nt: TGTGCCAGCTCACCAGGGCAGGGGAGGAACACTGAAGCTTTCTTT; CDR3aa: CASSPGQGRNTEAFF
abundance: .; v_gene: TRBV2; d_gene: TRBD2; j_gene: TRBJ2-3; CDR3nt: TGTGCCAGCAGTGAGAGCGGGGGGGCGAGGGATACGCAGTATTTT; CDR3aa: CASSESGGARDTQYF
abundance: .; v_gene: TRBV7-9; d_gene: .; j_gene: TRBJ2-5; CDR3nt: TGTGCCAGCAGCCCGAGGGAGACCCAGTACTTC; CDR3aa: CASSPRETQYF
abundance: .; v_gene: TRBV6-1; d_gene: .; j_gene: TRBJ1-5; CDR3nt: TGTGCCAGCAGTGAAATAACGGGAGCGGGTCAGCCCCAGCATTTT; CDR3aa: CASSEITGAGQPQHF
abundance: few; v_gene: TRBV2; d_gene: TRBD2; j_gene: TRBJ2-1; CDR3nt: TGTGCCAGCAGTGTGCGGGGGGGCTCCTACAATGAGCAGTTCTTC; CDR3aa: CASSVRGGSYNEQFF
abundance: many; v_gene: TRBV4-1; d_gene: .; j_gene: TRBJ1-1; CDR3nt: TGCGCCAGCAGCCAAGCTCGAGACGGGGCGGACACTGAAGCTTTCTTT; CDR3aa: CASSQARDGADTEAFF
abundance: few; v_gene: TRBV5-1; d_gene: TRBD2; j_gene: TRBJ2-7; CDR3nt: TGCGCCAGCAGCTCGACTAGCATCCACGAGCAGTACTTC; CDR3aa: CASSSTSIHEQYF
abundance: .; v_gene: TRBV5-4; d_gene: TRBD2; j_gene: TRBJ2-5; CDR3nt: TGTGCCAGCAGCTCGGGGGGGACGCAGCAAGAGACCCAGTACTTC; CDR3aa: CASSSGGTQQETQYF
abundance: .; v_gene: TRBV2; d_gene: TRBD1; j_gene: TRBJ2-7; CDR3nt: TGTGCCAGCAGTATTTCCGGGACAGGGGGTTACGAGCAGTACTTC; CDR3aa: CASSISGTGGYEQYF
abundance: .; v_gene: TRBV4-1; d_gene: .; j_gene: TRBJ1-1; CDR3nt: TGCGCCAGCAGCCAATTACCCCGCGGCGACACTGAAGCTTTCTTT; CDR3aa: CASSQLPRGDTEAFF
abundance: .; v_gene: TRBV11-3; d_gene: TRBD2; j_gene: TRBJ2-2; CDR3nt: TGTGCCAGCAGCTCCCGGGTAGCGGGCCTCACCGGGGAGCTGTTTTTT; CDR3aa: CASSSRVAGLTGELFF
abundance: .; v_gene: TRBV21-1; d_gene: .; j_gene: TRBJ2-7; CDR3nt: TGTGCCAGCAGCATACGGTCTCGCTACGAGCAGTACTTC; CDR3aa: CASSIRSRYEQYF
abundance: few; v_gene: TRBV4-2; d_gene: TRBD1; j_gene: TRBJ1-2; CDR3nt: TGTGCCAGCAGCAGAGGGGACAGTCCTCATGGCTACACCTTC; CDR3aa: CASSRGDSPHGYTF
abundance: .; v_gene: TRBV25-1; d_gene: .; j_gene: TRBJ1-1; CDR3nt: TGTGCCAGCAGATCGGGCAACACTGAAGCTTTCTTT; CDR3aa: CASRSGNTEAFF
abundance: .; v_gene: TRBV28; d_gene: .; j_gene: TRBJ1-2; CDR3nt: TGTGCCAGCAGTTCCCCGGGAGGGGTCTATGGCTACACCTTC; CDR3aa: CASSSPGGVYGYTF
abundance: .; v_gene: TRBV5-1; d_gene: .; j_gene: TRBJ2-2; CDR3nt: TGCGCCAGCAGCCAGGGGCGGGGTAGCACCGGGGAGCTGTTTTTT; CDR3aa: CASSQGRGSTGELFF
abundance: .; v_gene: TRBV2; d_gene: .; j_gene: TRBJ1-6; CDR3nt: TGTGCCAGCAGGGGGACTGCTTCACCCCTCCACTTT; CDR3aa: CASRGTASPLHF
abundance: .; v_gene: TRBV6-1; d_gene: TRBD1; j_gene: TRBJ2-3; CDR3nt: TGTGCCAGCAGCAGGGACAGGGATGATACGCAGTATTTT; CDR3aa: CASSRDRDDTQYF
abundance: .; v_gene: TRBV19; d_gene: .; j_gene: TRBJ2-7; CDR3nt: TGTGCCAGTAGAGACCGGGCCCGGGGGCCCTACGAGCAGTACTTC; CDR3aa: CASRDRARGPYEQYF
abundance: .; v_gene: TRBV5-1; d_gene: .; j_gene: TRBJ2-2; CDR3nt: TGCGCCAGCAGTGGGCAGCTCGTGCACTTCGCGAACACCGGGGAGCTGTTTTTT; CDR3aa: CASSGQLVHFANTGELFF
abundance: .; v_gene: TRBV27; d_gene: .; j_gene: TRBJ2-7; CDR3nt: TGTGCCAGCCGGGACACCCTATCTCTCACCTACGAGCAGTACTTC; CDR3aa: CASRDTLSLTYEQYF
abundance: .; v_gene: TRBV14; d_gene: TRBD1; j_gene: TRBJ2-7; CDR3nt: TGTGCCAGCAGCTTCGGACAGGGAATGGGAGAGCAGTACTTC; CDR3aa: CASSFGQGMGEQYF
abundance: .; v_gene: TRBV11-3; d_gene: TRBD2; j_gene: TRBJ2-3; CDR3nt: TGTGCCAGCAGCCCCGCGGGGGTACCCCTTTTT; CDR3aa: CASSPAGVPLF
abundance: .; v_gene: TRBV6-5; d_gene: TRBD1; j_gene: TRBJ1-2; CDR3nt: TGTGCCAGCAGTTTTTGGACAGGGTCGGAGGATGGCTACACCTTC; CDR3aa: CASSFWTGSEDGYTF
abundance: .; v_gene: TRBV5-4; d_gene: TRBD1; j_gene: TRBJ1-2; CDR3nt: TGTGCCAGCAGCTACCGGGACAGGGATCCCTATGGCTACACCTTC; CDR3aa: CASSYRDRDPYGYTF
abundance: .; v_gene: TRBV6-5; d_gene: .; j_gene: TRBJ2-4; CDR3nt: TGTGCCAGCGGGGTTCTAGCCAAAAACATTCAGTACTTC; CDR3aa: CASGVLAKNIQYF
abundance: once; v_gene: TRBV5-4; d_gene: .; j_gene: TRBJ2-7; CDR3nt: TGTGCCAGCAGCTTGGAGGCAGACTCTTACGAGCAGTACTTC; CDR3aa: CASSLEADSYEQYF
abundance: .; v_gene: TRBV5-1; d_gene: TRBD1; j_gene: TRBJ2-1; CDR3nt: TGCGCCAGCAGCTGGGACAGGAGAAATGAGCAGTTCTTC; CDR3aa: CASSWDRRNEQFF
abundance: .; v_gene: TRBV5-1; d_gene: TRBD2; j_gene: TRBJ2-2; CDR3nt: TGCGCCAGCAGCCCGCAAGGGACTAGCGGGAGCAGGGAGCTGTTTTTT; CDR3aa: CASSPQGTSGSRELFF
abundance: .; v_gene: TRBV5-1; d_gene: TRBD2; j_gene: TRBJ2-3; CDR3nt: TGCGCCAGCACGCTAGCGGGAGGACCCACAGATACGCAGTATTTT; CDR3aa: CASTLAGGPTDTQYF
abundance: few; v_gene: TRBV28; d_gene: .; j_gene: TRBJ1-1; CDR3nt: TGTGCCAGCAGCCACTCACGGGATCAGAGATTTACAAGCACTGAAGCTTTCTTT; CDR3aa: CASSHSRDQRFTSTEAFF
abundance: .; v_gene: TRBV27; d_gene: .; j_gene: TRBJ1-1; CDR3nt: TGTGCCAGCAATCAGTTAGACCGGCCGAACACTGAAGCTTTCTTT; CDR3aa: CASNQLDRPNTEAFF
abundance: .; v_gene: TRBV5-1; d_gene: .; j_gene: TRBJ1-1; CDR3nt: TGCGCCAGCAGCCAGGACAGTGACACTGAAGCTTTCTTT; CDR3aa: CASSQDSDTEAFF
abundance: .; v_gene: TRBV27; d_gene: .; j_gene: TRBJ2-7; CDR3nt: TGTGCCAGCAGCTGGGGCCCCCCAGGCGAGCAGTACTTC; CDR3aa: CASSWGPPGEQYF
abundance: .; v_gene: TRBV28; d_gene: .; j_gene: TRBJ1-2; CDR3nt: TGTGCCAGCAGTGAGGCAGGGACGTCTAACTATGGCTACACCTTC; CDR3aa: CASSEAGTSNYGYTF
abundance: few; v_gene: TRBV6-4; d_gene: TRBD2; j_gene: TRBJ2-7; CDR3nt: TGTGCCAGCAGTGAAAGCGGGGGGAGCTCCTACGAGCAGTACTTC; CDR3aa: CASSESGGSSYEQYF